Listed below are T cell receptor beta chains from one sample, sequenced in a study of blood T cell repertoires in COVID-19. Measured with immunoSEQ multiplex PCR; TCRdb has only the in-frame clones, and not every one. The sample has roughly 260,000 clones, 88% seen once. Sequenced: peripheral blood. These TCRs come from a man aged 60 to 75 who had recovered from COVID-19. Each CDR3 is given with its conserved first and last residue.

v_call cdr3_aa
TRBV7-8 CASSPSRLANVLTF
TRBV2 CASRGASDIQYF
TRBV7-9 CASAGTGELFF
TRBV9 CASSVEGDYGYTF
TRBV18 CASSPRDLSNQPQHF
TRBV25-1 CASRSGLADTYEQYF
TRBV3-1/TRBV3-2 CASSQALHTGSGGNTIYF
TRBV6-5 CASRKQGRDYGYTF
TRBV27 CASSPPGGETGYTF
TRBV19 CASSGLSQGEKLFF
TRBV25-1 CASSAPNTEAFF
TRBV27 CASSLSLTGATEAFF
TRBV5-1 CASSPLAGVNTGELFF
TRBV14 CASSQEGRLDEAKNIQYF
TRBV14 CASQGGATGELFF
TRBV4-2 CASSQQGIEAFF
TRBV9 CASSTTGLWNQPQHF
TRBV30 CAFSTGGSPYGYTF
TRBV15 CATSRESSSGSTSSYEQYF
TRBV9 CASSALSGTRASGAQYF
TRBV18 CASSPGTGGNQPQHF
TRBV18 CASSTIPGTAGSPLHF
TRBV15 CATSRDQGGGSPLHF
TRBV5-1 CASSLRESRQPYEQYF
TRBV4-2 CASSKAGRGYEQYF
TRBV27 CASSPTLVDEQFF
TRBV5-4 CASSLNYGYTF
TRBV5-4 CASSSKGRLAGGQETQYF
TRBV6-5 CASSYGTVNTGELFF
TRBV4-2 CASSQVAGQLNEKLFF
TRBV14 CASSQDRFNTGELFF
TRBV5-5 CASSLPDRASYEQYF
TRBV5-4 CASSLAVGGGSSTEAFF
TRBV18 CASSPREINQPQHF
TRBV7-8 CASSLLQGNSPLHF
TRBV2 CASSEALRGSFHGYTF
TRBV6-5 CASSDRRGQGYTF
TRBV9 CASSVGGNSYNEQFF
TRBV19 CASSMGYGHSPLHF
TRBV15 CATSSDRGRGNTEAFF
TRBV6-5 CASSYKSSYNEQFF
TRBV12-5 CASGVGTGEETQYF
TRBV6-2/TRBV6-3 CASSSYTEGETQYF
TRBV7-3 CASTQGGPGETQYF
TRBV6-5 CASTDRGYGYTF
TRBV21-1 CASSKGAGTGADPYGYTF
TRBV7-2 CASSLKVMWTTLVGEQYF
TRBV6-5 CASSYSGGDEAFF
TRBV4-1 CASSQDKGASRYEQYF